The 6 T cell receptor beta chains presented below share a single source sample, sequenced in a study of T cells after yellow fever vaccination. TCRdb called the 5' RACE reads again in MiXCR, with one record for every CDR3 protein. Of some 350,000 distinct CDR3 sequences detected, under 14% appear once; the ten largest clones hold more than 15%. The sample consisted of PBMCs, taken on the day of the first yellow fever vaccination. The receptors here all came from a man younger than 35 who received the YFV17D yellow fever vaccine.

This clonotype was detected only a few times. This chain joins TRBV5-1 and TRBJ2-7, with 7 bases lining up with TRBD2. The CDR3 runs to 15 residues. Germline CDR1 and CDR2: SGHRS and YFSETQ. Trimming at V came to 2 bases and at J to 4 bases, leaving 9 bases not matched to a gene. The CDR3 region has the DNA TGCGCCAGCAGCTTAGCGGGATCACTGGGATACGAGCAGTACTTC. As protein: CASSLAGSLGYEQYF.

The V gene is TRBV9, the J gene TRBJ2-3; D perhaps matches TRBD1 (5 bases). The CDR3 sequence is 14 residues long. V lost 0 bases, J lost 2 bases, and 7 bases lay in between. CDR1 and CDR2 from the germline V gene are SGDLS and YYNGEE. The chain's CDR3 is CASSVARDTDTQYF. In DNA form, the CDR3 reads TGTGCCAGCAGCGTAGCCAGGGACACAGATACGCAGTATTTT.

This clonotype has a handful of counts. The chain is built from TRBV29-1 and TRBJ2-1; D perhaps matches TRBD1 (5 bases). The V gene's germline CDR1 is SQVTM and CDR2 ANQGSEA. The CDR3 is 11 residues long. Trimming took off 6 bases at V and 4 bases at J, with 7 bases between the two ends. In DNA, the CDR3 is TGCAGCGTGGACACATACAATGAGCAGTTCTTC. It specifies CSVDTYNEQFF.

This clonotype showed up just a few times. This chain joins TRBV5-1 and TRBJ2-2, with unresolved D. Trimming pared 4 bases from V and 6 bases from J, leaving 25 bases between. The germline V gene encodes CDR1 SGHRS and CDR2 YFSETQ. This CDR3 comprises 18 residues. CDR3: CASSQRVVTKLEPGELFF. The CDR3 coding sequence is TGCGCCAGCAGCCAAAGGGTGGTGACAAAGCTGGAGCCCGGGGAGCTGTTTTTT.

The table lists this clonotype with a few counts. The chain employs TRBV4-1 and TRBJ2-6; TRBD2 matches at 8 bases. The CDR3 sequence is 17 residues long. From germline, CDR1 is MGHRA and CDR2 YSYEKL. Germline trimming cut 4 bases from V and 0 bases from J; bases unmatched to any gene: 5. CDR3 nucleotides: TGCGCCAGCAGCCCCCGCGGGAGGTCCTCTGGGGCCAACGTCCTGACTTTC. Translating it yields CASSPRGRSSGANVLTF.

This clonotype was picked up a small number of times. CDR3: CASKGQLRTEAFF. The CDR3 DNA reads as TGTGCCAGCAAAGGACAGTTGCGCACTGAAGCTTTCTTT. The chain carries TRBV25-1 and TRBJ1-1; a weak D match, TRBD1 (6 bases). CDR1 MGHDK and CDR2 SYGVNS come from the germline V gene. The CDR3 is 13 residues long. The V end was cut by 7 bases, the J end by 4 bases, with 13 bases between.